The 27 T cell receptor beta chains reported below all come from one sample, sequenced in a study of T cells after yellow fever vaccination. From the 5' RACE reads, TCRdb called clonotypes with MiXCR, one entry per CDR3 protein. This table has nearly 350,000 distinct CDR3 sequences, 8% to 9.5% appearing once. Material: PBMCs, obtained roughly 46 days after the first yellow fever vaccination. These receptors originate from a man aged 18 to 35 who received the YFV17D yellow fever vaccine.

This clonotype was counted many times. The chain couples TRBV30 to TRBJ2-6; unclear D gene. Germline V gives CDR1 GTSNPN, CDR2 SVGIG (reference sequence). Trimming left V 1 base short and J 0 bases short, with 13 bases between. This CDR3 is built from 17 residues. As DNA, the CDR3 is TGTGCCTGGAGTGAGTCCTTAATTACCTCTGGGGCCAACGTCCTGACTTTC. Translated: CAWSESLITSGANVLTF.

This clonotype came up a few times. This chain uses TRBV5-5 with TRBJ2-7; D gene uncertain. The CDR3 loop spans 13 amino acids. CDR1 and CDR2 (germline): SGHKS, YYEKEE (reference sequence). V was shortened by 2 bases and J by 5 bases, with 11 bases between the two germline ends. The CDR3 nucleotides read TGTGCCAGCAGCTTACCGCATTATAACGAGCAGTACTTC. Protein product: CASSLPHYNEQYF.

This rearrangement joins TRBV2 to TRBJ2-2, with TRBD1 as a possible D gene (5 bases). The CDR3 length is 15 residues. Germline CDR1 reads SNHLY; CDR2 reads FYNNEI. The V end was cut by 6 bases, the J end by 6 bases, with 17 bases between. The CDR3 DNA reads as TGTGCCAGCAGGTACAGGATCGTCTCTCCCGGGGAGCTGTTTTTT. The encoded protein is CASRYRIVSPGELFF.

This clonotype was counted a few times. The chain combines TRBV15 with TRBJ2-3; D uncertain. Germline CDR1 and CDR2: LNHNV and YYDKDF (reference sequence). The CDR3 consists of 13 residues. V was trimmed by 8 bases and J by 5 bases, leaving 14 bases between them. The CDR3 DNA reads as TGTGCCACCGGCCCCTCCCGAGGAGATACGCAGTATTTT. As protein: CATGPSRGDTQYF.

This clonotype was detected only a few times. This rearrangement joins TRBV7-2 to TRBJ2-1; 10 bases line up with TRBD1. In germline, CDR1 is SGHTA, CDR2 FQGNSA. The V segment lost 5 bases and the J segment 7 bases; nucleotides outside the gene matches: 8. This CDR3 is 15 amino acids long. CDR3 sequence: CASSIGTGVLNEQFF. The CDR3 DNA follows: TGTGCCAGCAGCATCGGGACAGGGGTCTTGAATGAGCAGTTCTTC.

This clonotype has ten or more counts. The CDR3 sequence: CASSLVAGSEQYV. DNA of the CDR3: TGCGCCAGCAGCTTGGTGGCGGGGTCCGAGCAGTACGTC. This rearrangement joins TRBV5-1 to TRBJ2-7, with D tentatively TRBD2 (6 bases). V lost 0 bases to trimming and J lost 6 bases, with 10 bases between them. The germline CDR1 and CDR2 sequences are SGHRS and YFSETQ. The CDR3 is made up of 13 amino acids.

The chain couples TRBV4-3 to TRBJ2-3, with no clear D. Germline CDR1 is LGHNA and CDR2 is YSLEER. The CDR3 loop spans 15 amino acids. Trimming removed 0 bases at V and 2 bases at J, with 9 bases between. CDR3 amino acids: CASSQEPQDTDTQYF. For the CDR3, the DNA is TGCGCCAGCAGCCAAGAACCCCAGGACACAGATACGCAGTATTTT.

A few counts support this clonotype. The rearrangement uses TRBV18 and TRBJ1-2; D remains ambiguous. Trimming removed 3 bases from V and 5 bases from J, with 10 bases in between. The CDR3 extends over 13 amino acids. CDR1 and CDR2 from the germline V gene are KGHSH and LQKENI. CDR3 sequence reads: CASSPERDYGYTF. As DNA, the CDR3 is TGTGCCAGCTCACCTGAACGGGATTATGGCTACACCTTC.

There are a few counts of this clonotype. V is TRBV6-2 or TRBV6-3 and J is TRBJ1-2, with a weak D call TRBD1 (5 bases). CDR3 length: 13 amino acids. V lost 7 bases and J 4 bases, leaving 13 bases between the germline ends. Germline values: CDR1 MNHEY, CDR2 SVGEGT. CDR3: CASTQSRVYGYTF. The CDR3 region has the DNA TGTGCCAGCACCCAGAGCAGGGTCTATGGCTACACCTTC.

This clonotype was seen repeatedly, ten times or more. The rearrangement joins TRBV7-2 to TRBJ2-2; 9 bases are a match to TRBD2. The CDR3 sequence is 16 residues long. Per the germline V gene, CDR1 is SGHTA and CDR2 is FQGNSA. Trimming removed 5 bases from V and 5 bases from J; junction bases left unmatched: 9. The CDR3 DNA is TGTGCCAGCAGCCTACAGACCCTAGCGGGGACCGGGGAGCTGTTTTTT. This gives the protein CASSLQTLAGTGELFF.

This clonotype was counted between two and nine times. V is TRBV3-1 and J is TRBJ2-5; TRBD2 agrees at 8 bases. The germline V gene has CDR1 LGHDT and CDR2 YNNKEL (reference sequence). J lost 5 bases, V lost 5 bases, and 7 bases had no gene match. The CDR3 extends over 14 amino acids. DNA for the CDR3: TGTGCCAGCAGCTACTCGACTAGCGTCGAGACCCAGTACTTC. Translating it yields CASSYSTSVETQYF.

J is TRBJ1-4 and V is TRBV25-1; D might be TRBD1 (6 bases). Trimming removed 1 base from V and 8 bases from J, with 11 bases in between. Looked up from germline, CDR1 is MGHDK and CDR2 is SYGVNS. CDR3 length: 14 residues. The CDR3: CASSESGQTEKLFF. Written as DNA, the CDR3 is TGTGCCAGCAGTGAATCTGGACAGACAGAAAAACTGTTTTTT.

On this clonotype itself: This may be a read error, as it is one base from a much larger clone. The chain employs TRBV6-1 and TRBJ2-3, with D maybe TRBD1 (5 bases). The CDR3 spans 13 residues. Germline-derived CDR1 and CDR2 are MNHNS and SASEGT. Deletions cut 6 bases from V and 7 bases from J, with 14 bases between. The DNA for the CDR3 is TGTGCCAGCAGGTGGGGCGCTGGGTATACGCAGTATTTT. It codes for CASRWGAGYTQYF.

Only a few counts were recorded for this clonotype. CDR3 residues: CATSDLQTLPSPLHF. CDR3 nucleotide sequence: TGTGCCACCAGTGACCTACAGACACTGCCATCACCCCTCCACTTT. The chain is built from TRBV24-1 and TRBJ1-6; D unclear. This CDR3 has 15 residues. V was clipped by 4 bases and J by 10 bases, with 16 bases between them. CDR1 is KGHDR, CDR2 SFDVKD, per germline.

This clonotype was picked up many times. V and J are TRBV12-3 or TRBV12-4 and TRBJ1-5; tentative D call: TRBD1 (6 bases). The V gene lost 5 bases and the J gene lost 5 bases, with 13 bases spanning the gap. This CDR3 contains 14 residues. This CDR3 is CASSPQGTDQPQHF. The CDR3 nucleotides read TGTGCCAGCAGTCCCCAGGGGACGGATCAGCCCCAGCATTTT.

This clonotype was seen a few times. CDR3 bases: TGCAGTGCCGTCGGACAGGGCGAATGGCAGTTCTTC. It specifies CSAVGQGEWQFF. The V and J genes are TRBV20-1 and TRBJ2-1, with 8 bases that match TRBD1. Germline values: CDR1 DFQATT, CDR2 SNEGSKA (reference sequence). The CDR3 covers 12 residues. J gave up 12 bases and V 6 bases, and 10 bases lay outside the gene matches.

This clonotype occurred a few times. The rearrangement joins TRBV6-5 to TRBJ2-3; a weak D match, TRBD2 (5 bases). Germline V CDR1 and CDR2: MNHEY, SVGAGI. The CDR3 length is 14 residues. Trimming took off 0 bases at V and 4 bases at J, with 8 bases between the two ends. CDR3 loop: CASSYSRAADTQYF. The CDR3 nucleotides read TGTGCCAGCAGTTACTCGAGGGCAGCAGATACGCAGTATTTT.

This clonotype has just a few counts. This chain connects TRBV6-5 to TRBJ2-5, with 9 positions matching TRBD2. CDR1 MNHEY and CDR2 SVGAGI come from the germline V gene. Losses at the gene ends were 0 bases for V and 4 bases for J; bases not matched to a gene: 6. There are 16 residues in the CDR3. In nucleotides, the CDR3 is TGTGCCAGCAGTTACTCCCGGGGTAGCGGGGGAGAGACCCAGTACTTC. Encoded protein: CASSYSRGSGGETQYF.

A few counts support this clonotype. The chain links TRBV12-3 or TRBV12-4 to TRBJ2-5; 7 positions agree with TRBD1. This CDR3 contains 14 residues. Trimming at V came to 6 bases and at J to 5 bases, leaving 9 bases not matched to a gene. In DNA, the CDR3 is TGTGCCAGCAGCGCCGGACAGGATGGGGAGACCCAGTACTTC. Its translation is CASSAGQDGETQYF.

The J gene is TRBJ2-1, the V gene TRBV7-2, with TRBD2 identical over 8 bases. This CDR3 spans 14 amino acids. Trimming at V came to 5 bases and at J to 5 bases, leaving 5 bases not matched to a gene. Germline V gene data show CDR1 as SGHTA and CDR2 as FQGNSA. The CDR3 sequence: CASSRGGTNNEQFF. The CDR3 nucleotides read TGTGCCAGCAGCCGGGGGGGGACAAACAATGAGCAGTTCTTC.

This clonotype turned up a few times. The genes are TRBV2 and TRBJ1-5, with TRBD1 matching 7 bases. The germline CDR1 and CDR2 sequences are SNHLY and FYNNEI. The J segment lost 6 bases and the V segment lost 6 bases, leaving 11 bases of the junction unmatched. The CDR3 runs 15 residues. The CDR3 DNA reads TGTGCCAGCAGAATGACAGGGAACTTGCCTCAGCCCCAGCATTTT. Translating gives CASRMTGNLPQPQHF. The full variable domain, completed using reference TRBV2 and TRBJ1-5, is EPEVTQTPSHQVTQMGQEVILRCVPISNHLYFYWYRQILGQKVEFLVSFYNNEISEKSEIFDDQFSVERPDGSNFTLKIRSTKLEDSAMYFCASRMTGNLPQPQHFGDGTRLSIL.

A few counts support this clonotype. The gene calls are TRBV11-3 and TRBJ2-7; D is possibly TRBD2 (6 bases). The CDR3 is made up of 13 amino acids. V was shortened by 5 bases and J by 6 bases, with 14 bases between the two germline ends. The germline CDR1 and CDR2 sequences are SGHNT and YENEEA. The CDR3 DNA is TGTGCCAGCAGCCAACGACTAGGAGGCGAGCAGTACTTC. Translating gives CASSQRLGGEQYF.

This clonotype was seen ten or more times. The CDR3 region has the DNA TGTGCCAGCAGTTTAAAGGAGGGCACTGAAGCTTTCTTT. Its translation is CASSLKEGTEAFF. The gene calls are TRBV12-3 or TRBV12-4 and TRBJ1-1; no reliable D call. The CDR3 is made up of 13 amino acids. V lost 2 bases, J lost 4 bases, and 8 bases lay in between.

In its sample, this clonotype was seen a few times. V and J are TRBV5-1 and TRBJ2-5; the D gene could be TRBD1 or TRBD2 (5 bases each). V lost 0 bases and J 5 bases, leaving 14 bases between the germline ends. Germline V CDR1 and CDR2: SGHRS, YFSETQ. There are 15 residues in the CDR3. CDR3 coding DNA: TGCGCCAGCAGCTTGGCCGGGGTGCGACAGGAGACCCAGTACTTC. Amino acid sequence: CASSLAGVRQETQYF.

The rearrangement links TRBV12-3 or TRBV12-4 to TRBJ2-2; no definite D call. The CDR3 has 13 amino acids. Trimming took off 8 bases at V and 7 bases at J, with 14 bases between the two ends. The CDR3 region has the DNA TGTGCCAGCGCTACCCTGCGGAACGGGGAGCTGTTTTTT. This translates into CASATLRNGELFF.

This sequence joins TRBV12-3 or TRBV12-4 and TRBJ1-6, with D maybe TRBD1 (5 bases). The CDR3 length is 13 residues. With 8 bases removed from V and 10 bases from J, the gap between germline ends came to 15 bases. CDR3 sequence reads: CASYMGPGSPLHF. The DNA of the CDR3 is TGTGCCAGCTACATGGGGCCGGGGTCACCCCTCCACTTT.

The V gene is TRBV20-1, the J gene TRBJ1-2; D is perhaps TRBD1 (6 bases). Germline V gives CDR1 DFQATT, CDR2 SNEGSKA (reference sequence). CDR3 length: 15 residues. The V end lost 6 bases, the J end lost 2 bases, and 19 bases lay between the germline ends. The CDR3 region has the DNA TGCAGTGCCATCCCTTGGGGGGCGAACAACTATGGCTACACCTTC. This gives the protein CSAIPWGANNYGYTF.